Presented here are 4 T cell receptor beta chains from one specimen sequenced in a study of shared clonotypes between healthy human individuals. The protocol was immunoSEQ multiplex PCR, while the TCRdb copy is restricted to in-frame clones and leaves out a portion. The sample carries some 600,000 clones, approximately 96% recorded once. CD45RO negativity and positive selection for CCR7 defined naive CD8 cells, a population that excluded terminally differentiated effector memory CD45RA+ cells. Sequenced input: naive CD8+ T cells sorted from blood. These receptors all stem from a young woman in good health.

The chain joins TRBV9 to TRBJ2-3; D is unresolved. Trimming took off 3 bases at V and 10 bases at J, with 18 bases between the two ends. The CDR3 contains 14 residues. CDR1 is SGDLS, CDR2 YYNGEE, per germline. Here the CDR3 reads CASSAPPGYTPQYF. In DNA form, the CDR3 reads TGTGCCAGCAGCGCCCCCCCGGGCTACACGCCGCAGTATTTT.

The rearrangement uses TRBV27 and TRBJ2-3; no firm D call. CDR3 length: 11 amino acids. Per the germline V gene, CDR1 is MNHEY and CDR2 is SMNVEV (reference sequence). V was clipped by 8 bases and J by 6 bases, with 9 bases between them. DNA of the CDR3: TGTGCCAGCGGTTATTGGGATACGCAGTATTTT. Protein product: CASGYWDTQYF.

The chain has TRBV28 and TRBJ2-3; possible D gene TRBD2, 6 bases. CDR3 size: 18 residues. The V end lost 4 bases, the J end lost 0 bases, and 20 bases lay between the germline ends. Germline assignment: CDR1 MDHEN and CDR2 SYDVKM. The CDR3 coding sequence is TGTGCCAGCAGTTCCACCTCATACCTAGCGCTAAGCACAGATACGCAGTATTTT. Translated, it gives CASSSTSYLALSTDTQYF.

V and J are TRBV29-1 and TRBJ2-1; maybe TRBD1 (6 bases). Germline CDR1 is SQVTM and CDR2 is ANQGSEA. V lost 6 bases to trimming and J lost 7 bases, with 16 bases between them. The CDR3 sequence is 13 residues long. The CDR3 is CSVWTASWNEQFF. In nucleotides, the CDR3 is TGCAGCGTATGGACAGCTTCGTGGAATGAGCAGTTCTTC.